These T cell receptor beta chains were read from a single sample in a study of T cell repertoires in cytomegalovirus infection. Via MiXCR, TCRdb re-called the reads, giving one row per CDR3 protein. The table records nearly 450,000 distinct CDR3 sequences, about a third of them present only once. Specimen: PBMCs. Receptor source: a human donor in good health (CMV status not recorded). Some clones in this sample may be carry-over from other donors' samples. Each CDR3 is given with its conserved first and last residue. The order of the fields is D gene, J gene, clone size, V gene, CDR3 DNA, CDR3 protein. D genes are given only for firm matches. Clone sizes are given selectively: once, few, many, or a class where the clone is expanded.

- | TRBJ1-3 | - | TRBV19 | TGTGCCTCCCGGGAACGGCCAAACTCTGGAAACACCATATATTTT | CASRERPNSGNTIYF
- | TRBJ1-4 | - | TRBV5-6 | TGTGCCAGCAGCATCGGACAGACGAATGAAAAACTGTTTTTT | CASSIGQTNEKLFF
- | TRBJ1-6 | - | TRBV4-1 | TGCGCCAGCAGCCAAGATGGGGCAGGGAATTCACCCCTCCACTTT | CASSQDGAGNSPLHF
TRBD1 | TRBJ2-3 | many | TRBV7-2 | TGTGCCAGCAGCTTAGAAGGACAGGGCGTGGATACGCAGTATTTT | CASSLEGQGVDTQYF
TRBD2 | TRBJ2-3 | many | TRBV11-3 | TGTGCCAGCAGTTGGACTAGCGGGGGGATTACCACAGATACGCAGTATTTT | CASSWTSGGITTDTQYF
TRBD2 | TRBJ2-3 | many | TRBV7-8 | TGTGCCAGCAGCTTAGAGGGCGGGGGGCCCACAGATACGCAGTATTTT | CASSLEGGGPTDTQYF
- | TRBJ1-4 | many | TRBV12-3/TRBV12-4 | TGTGCCAGCACCCGGGGTGAAAAACTGTTTTTT | CASTRGEKLFF
- | TRBJ2-1 | - | TRBV5-6 | TGTGCCAGCAGCCGCCTCCCGACCCCCGGTCAGCAGTTCTTC | CASSRLPTPGQQFF
TRBD1 | TRBJ1-1 | - | TRBV12-3/TRBV12-4 | TGTGCCAGCAGTACAGGGGGTGGAATCTCTGAAGCTTTCTTT | CASSTGGGISEAFF
- | TRBJ2-7 | - | TRBV6-5 | TGTGCCAGCAGTTACGGGGCGGGGATCTCCTACGAGCAGTACTTC | CASSYGAGISYEQYF
- | TRBJ2-1 | - | TRBV19 | TGTGCCAGTAGTATGTCGGCTGTCGGGGAGCAGTTCTTC | CASSMSAVGEQFF
- | TRBJ2-3 | few | TRBV5-5 | TGTGCCAGCAGCTCAAAACTAGCTAGCACAGATACGCAGTATTTT | CASSSKLASTDTQYF
TRBD1 | TRBJ1-1 | many | TRBV11-2 | TGTGCCAGCAGCTTTAACAGGGGGCCGAACACTGAAGCTTTCTTT | CASSFNRGPNTEAFF
TRBD1 | TRBJ1-1 | few | TRBV29-1 | TGCAGCCTACTAGGACAGGAGACTGAAGCTTTCTTT | CSLLGQETEAFF
TRBD1 | TRBJ1-1 | - | TRBV6-2/TRBV6-3 | TGTGCCAGCAGTCCTTTCGAGGACAGGGTGAGCACTGAAGCTTTCTTT | CASSPFEDRVSTEAFF
- | TRBJ1-6 | few | TRBV6-1 | TGTGCCAGCAGTGTTGATCCCGACGGTAATAATTCACCCCTCCACTTT | CASSVDPDGNNSPLHF
- | TRBJ1-5 | - | TRBV20-1 | TGCAGTGCTACGGATGAGGTACGTCAGCCCCAGCATTTT | CSATDEVRQPQHF
- | TRBJ1-1 | - | TRBV6-4 | TGTGCCAGCAGCCATACCCAACTCACTGAAGCTTTCTTT | CASSHTQLTEAFF
- | TRBJ1-1 | few | TRBV12-2 | TGTGCATGGGGGAGAGCAAGCCTTCGGTTCCCGAACACTGAAGCTTTCTTT | CAWGRASLRFPNTEAFF
- | TRBJ2-1 | few | TRBV15 | TGTGCCACCAGCAGAGATGCCCCAGAACCACAACTTGAGCAGTTCTTC | CATSRDAPEPQLEQFF
TRBD2 | TRBJ2-2 | many | TRBV7-2 | TGTGCCAGCAGCTTATATGGCGGGGGGGCCCCGACTAGCACCGGGGAGCTGTTTTTT | CASSLYGGGAPTSTGELFF
TRBD1 | TRBJ1-5 | few | TRBV6-2/TRBV6-3 | TGTGCCAGCAGTCCCCGCAGGGGGCAAGACGGCAATCAGCCCCAGCATTTT | CASSPRRGQDGNQPQHF
- | TRBJ1-2 | few | TRBV7-9 | TGTGCCAGCAGCTTATTAAGTCGCGGTGAGGGCTACACCTTC | CASSLLSRGEGYTF
- | TRBJ1-4 | - | TRBV27 | TGTGCCAGCAAGCCGGGTCTTAATGAAAAACTGTTTTTT | CASKPGLNEKLFF
- | TRBJ1-1 | few | TRBV11-2 | TGTGCCAGCAGCTATAACCCAATCGGGGCAGCAAGAAGGGACACTGAAGCTTTCTTT | CASSYNPIGAARRDTEAFF
- | TRBJ1-1 | many | TRBV18 | TGTGCCAGCTCACCGCAGGGAGCGGGACACAACACTGAAGCTTTCTTT | CASSPQGAGHNTEAFF
TRBD2 | TRBJ2-7 | once | TRBV2 | TGTGCCAGCAGATTAGGCGGGGGACGGACCTACGAGCAGTACTTC | CASRLGGGRTYEQYF
- | TRBJ2-7 | - | TRBV30 | TGTGCCCTAGGACTCGAAACCTACGAGCAGTACTTC | CALGLETYEQYF
- | TRBJ1-5 | many | TRBV6-1 | TGTGCCAGCAGTTTAACTAGCAATCAGCCCCAGCATTTT | CASSLTSNQPQHF
- | TRBJ1-5 | few | TRBV28 | TGTGCCAGCACCCGTAGGGAGGGGTCCAATCAGCCCCAGCATTTT | CASTRREGSNQPQHF
- | TRBJ2-3 | - | TRBV7-3 | TGTGCCAGCAGCTTTGGGGGTCCCGAACTTTTGAAAGATACGCAGTATTTT | CASSFGGPELLKDTQYF
- | TRBJ1-6 | many | TRBV12-3/TRBV12-4 | TGTGCCAGCAATAACAGGGCCCGCGGGGGTAATTCACCCCTCCACTTT | CASNNRARGGNSPLHF
TRBD1 | TRBJ1-2 | many | TRBV27 | TGTGCCAGCAGCGCGTCGGGACAGCCGTATGGCTACACCTTC | CASSASGQPYGYTF
- | TRBJ1-1 | few | TRBV4-3 | TGCGCCAGCAGCCAAGGGGAAACGGCCATGAACACTGAAGCTTTCTTT | CASSQGETAMNTEAFF
- | TRBJ1-2 | few | TRBV12-3/TRBV12-4 | TGTGCCAGCAGTTTAACCCCCCAGGCGTATGGCTACACCTTC | CASSLTPQAYGYTF
TRBD1 | TRBJ1-5 | many | TRBV7-8 | TGTGCCAGCAGCTTAGAGTGGATTAGGGACAGGGGTCATAATAGCAATCAGCCCCAGCATTTT | CASSLEWIRDRGHNSNQPQHF
TRBD2 | TRBJ2-5 | - | TRBV12-3/TRBV12-4 | TGTGCCAGCAGGATTAGCGGGTGGGAGACCCAGTACTTC | CASRISGWETQYF
- | TRBJ2-5 | few | TRBV12-3/TRBV12-4 | TGTGCCAGCAGGTCCTCTAACAGCCAGAAAGAGACCCAGTACTTC | CASRSSNSQKETQYF
- | TRBJ1-4 | many | TRBV28 | TGTGCCAGCAGCCCGGGCGCCGTATCGGGGGATGGGGAAAAACTGTTTTTT | CASSPGAVSGDGEKLFF
- | TRBJ2-7 | - | TRBV6-2/TRBV6-3 | TGTGCCAGCAGCAAAGGGCCTTTTTCCTACGAGCAGTACTTC | CASSKGPFSYEQYF
TRBD1 | TRBJ2-7 | - | TRBV7-6 | TGTGCCAGGAGCTTAGGGTCAGGGGGCGAGCAGTACTTC | CARSLGSGGEQYF
- | TRBJ1-6 | many | TRBV12-3/TRBV12-4 | TGTGCCAGCAGTCCCCAAACTCCCGGGGTCCTGACCCTCCACTTT | CASSPQTPGVLTLHF
- | TRBJ2-3 | - | TRBV6-1 | TGTGCCGTAACTATGGGACCGAACTCAGATACGCAGTATTTT | CAVTMGPNSDTQYF
- | TRBJ1-5 | - | TRBV6-5 | TGTGCCAGCAGTTTCTCCCGACCAACAAATAGCAATCAGCCCCAGCATTTT | CASSFSRPTNSNQPQHF
- | TRBJ2-3 | - | TRBV27 | TGTGCCAGCAGTTATTCGGGTTTTCCCACAGATACGCAGTATTTT | CASSYSGFPTDTQYF
- | TRBJ2-7 | many | TRBV7-2 | TGTGCCAGCAGCCCCACGCCTGGCAACTACGAGCAGTACTTC | CASSPTPGNYEQYF
- | TRBJ2-1 | few | TRBV7-6 | TGTGCCAGCAGCTATTCCGCAGGGTTCAATGAGCAGTTCTTC | CASSYSAGFNEQFF
- | TRBJ1-4 | - | TRBV20-1 | TGCAGTGCTAGAGAGGACAGACAAAATGAAAAACTGTTTTTT | CSAREDRQNEKLFF
- | TRBJ1-2 | few | TRBV19 | TGTGCCAGTAGTAACCCGGCGTATGGCTACACCTTC | CASSNPAYGYTF
TRBD2 | TRBJ2-1 | - | TRBV6-5 | TGTGCCAGCATCGGGGGGGATCTACATACAAATGAGCAGTTCTTC | CASIGGDLHTNEQFF
- | TRBJ2-7 | few | TRBV6-2/TRBV6-3 | TGTGCCAGCAGTTACGGTCAGGGTCACGGCGAGCAGTACTTC | CASSYGQGHGEQYF